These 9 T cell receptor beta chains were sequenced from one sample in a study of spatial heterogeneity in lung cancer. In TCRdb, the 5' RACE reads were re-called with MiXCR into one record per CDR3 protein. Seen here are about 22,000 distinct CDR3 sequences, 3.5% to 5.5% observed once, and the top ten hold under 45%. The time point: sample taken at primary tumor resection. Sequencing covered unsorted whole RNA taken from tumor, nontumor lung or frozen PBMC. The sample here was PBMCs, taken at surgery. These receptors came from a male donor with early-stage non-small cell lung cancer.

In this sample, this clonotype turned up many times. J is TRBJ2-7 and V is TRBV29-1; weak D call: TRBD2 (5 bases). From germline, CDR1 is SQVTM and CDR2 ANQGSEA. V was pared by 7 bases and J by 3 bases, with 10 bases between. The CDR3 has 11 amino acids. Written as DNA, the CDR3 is TGCAGCGCCGGGCGGGTCTACGAGCAGTACTTC. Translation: CSAGRVYEQYF.

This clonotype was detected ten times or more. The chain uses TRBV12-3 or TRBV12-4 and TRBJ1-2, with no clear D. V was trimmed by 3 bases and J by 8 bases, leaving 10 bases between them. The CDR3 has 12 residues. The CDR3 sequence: CASSLAQAGYTF. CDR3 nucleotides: TGTGCCAGCAGTTTGGCCCAAGCGGGCTACACCTTC.

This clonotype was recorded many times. CDR3 bases: TGTGCCAGCAGCCAAGGGGAGACCAAGGCGAGTTACAATGAGCAGTTCTTC. Amino acid sequence: CASSQGETKASYNEQFF. The chain joins TRBV4-2 to TRBJ2-1; TRBD2 might be the D (5 bases). V was pared by 1 base and J by 4 bases, with 17 bases between. This CDR3 is built from 17 residues. In germline, CDR1 is LGHNA, CDR2 YNFKEQ.

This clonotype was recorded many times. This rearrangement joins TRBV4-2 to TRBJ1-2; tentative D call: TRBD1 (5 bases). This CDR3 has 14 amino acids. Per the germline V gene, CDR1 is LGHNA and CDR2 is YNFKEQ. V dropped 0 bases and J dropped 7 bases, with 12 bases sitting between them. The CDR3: CASSQEAKGAGYTF. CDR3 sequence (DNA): TGTGCCAGCAGCCAAGAGGCCAAAGGGGCTGGCTACACCTTC.

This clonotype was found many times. For the CDR3, the DNA is TGTGCCAGTAGTATGGAGGGAGCTGGGGCCAACGTCCTGACTTTC. Residues: CASSMEGAGANVLTF. V is TRBV19 and J is TRBJ2-6; possible D gene TRBD2, 6 bases. The CDR3 is made up of 15 amino acids. From germline, CDR1 is LNHDA and CDR2 SQIVND (reference sequence). Trimming shortened V by 3 bases and J by 2 bases, and 8 bases separated the two germline ends.

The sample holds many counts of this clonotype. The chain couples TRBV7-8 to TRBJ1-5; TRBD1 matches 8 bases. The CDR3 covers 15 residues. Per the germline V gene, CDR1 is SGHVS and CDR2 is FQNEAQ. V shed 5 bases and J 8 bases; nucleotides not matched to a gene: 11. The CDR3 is CASSGDRSVIKPQHF. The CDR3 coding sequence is TGTGCCAGCAGCGGGGACAGGTCCGTAATCAAGCCCCAGCATTTT. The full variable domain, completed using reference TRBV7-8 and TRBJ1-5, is GAGVSQSPRYKVAKRGQDVALRCDPISGHVSLFWYQQALGQGPEFLTYFQNEAQLDKSGLPSDRFFAERPEGSVSTLKIQRTQQEDSAVYLCASSGDRSVIKPQHFGDGTRLSIL.

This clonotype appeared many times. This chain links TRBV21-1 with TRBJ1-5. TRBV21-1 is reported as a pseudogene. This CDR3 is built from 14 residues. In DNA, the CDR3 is TGTGCCAGCAGCTTCCGGACCTCAAATCAGCCCCAGCATTTT. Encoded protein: CASSFRTSNQPQHF.

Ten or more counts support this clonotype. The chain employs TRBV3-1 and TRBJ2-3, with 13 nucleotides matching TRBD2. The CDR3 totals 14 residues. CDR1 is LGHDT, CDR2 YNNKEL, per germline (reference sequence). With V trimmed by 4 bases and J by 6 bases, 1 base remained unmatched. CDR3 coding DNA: TGTGCCAGCAGCCCACTAGCGGGGGGGGATACGCAGTATTTT. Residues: CASSPLAGGDTQYF.

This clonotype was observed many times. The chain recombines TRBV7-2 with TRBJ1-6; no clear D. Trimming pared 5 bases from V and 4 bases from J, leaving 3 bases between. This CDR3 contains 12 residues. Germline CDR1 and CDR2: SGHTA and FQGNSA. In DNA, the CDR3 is TGTGCCAGCAGCCCTTATAATTCACCCCTCCACTTT. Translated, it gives CASSPYNSPLHF.